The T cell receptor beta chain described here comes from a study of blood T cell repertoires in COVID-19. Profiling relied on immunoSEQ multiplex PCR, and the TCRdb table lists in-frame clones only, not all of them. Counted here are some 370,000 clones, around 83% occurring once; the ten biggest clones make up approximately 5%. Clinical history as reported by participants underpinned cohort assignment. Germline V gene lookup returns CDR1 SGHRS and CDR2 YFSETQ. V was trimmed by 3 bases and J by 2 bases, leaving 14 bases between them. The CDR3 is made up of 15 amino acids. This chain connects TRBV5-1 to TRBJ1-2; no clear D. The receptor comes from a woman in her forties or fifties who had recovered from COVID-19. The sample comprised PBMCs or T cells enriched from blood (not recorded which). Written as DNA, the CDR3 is TGCGCCAGCAGCTACTCCGGGGTTGTAAACTATGGCTACACCTTC. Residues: CASSYSGVVNYGYTF.